This T cell receptor (beta chain) comes out of a study of T cell repertoires in cytomegalovirus infection. Per germline, CDR1 LGHNA and CDR2 YSLEER. J lost 7 bases, V lost 3 bases, and 11 bases had no gene match. The CDR3 loop spans 17 amino acids. TCRdb re-analysed the reads in MiXCR, keeping a single row per CDR3 protein. The sample includes 340,000 or so distinct CDR3 sequences, approximately 25% of them seen just once. As to this clonotype: No antigen is known for it.

Material: cultured PBMCs, obtained from culture after CMV antigen stimulation. This chain uses TRBV4-3 with TRBJ2-1; 11 bases map to TRBD1. This receptor was taken from a human donor in good health (CMV status not recorded). Some clones in this sample may be carry-over from other donors' samples. CDR3: CASSQGGPGQGVNEQFF. CDR3 in DNA: TGCGCCAGCAGCCAGGGAGGTCCGGGACAGGGGGTGAATGAGCAGTTCTTC.